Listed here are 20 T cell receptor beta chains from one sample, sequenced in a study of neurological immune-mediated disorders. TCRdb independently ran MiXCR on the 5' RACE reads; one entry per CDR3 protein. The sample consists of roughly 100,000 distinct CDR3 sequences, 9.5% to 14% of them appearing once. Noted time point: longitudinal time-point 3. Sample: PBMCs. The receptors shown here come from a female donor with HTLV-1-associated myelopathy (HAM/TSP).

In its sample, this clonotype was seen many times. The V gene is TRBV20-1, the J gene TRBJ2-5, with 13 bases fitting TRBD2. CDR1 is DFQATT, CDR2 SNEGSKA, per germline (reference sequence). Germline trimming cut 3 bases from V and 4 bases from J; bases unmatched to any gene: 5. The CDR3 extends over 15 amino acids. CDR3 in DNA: TGCAGTGCTAGGGGGACTAGCGGGATTGGAGAGACCCAGTACTTC. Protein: CSARGTSGIGETQYF.

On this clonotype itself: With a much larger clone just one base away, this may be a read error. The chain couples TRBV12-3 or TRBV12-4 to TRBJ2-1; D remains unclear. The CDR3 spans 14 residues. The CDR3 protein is CASSGDVSYNGQFF. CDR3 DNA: TGTGCCAGCAGTGGAGACGTCTCCTACAATGGGCAGTTCTTC.

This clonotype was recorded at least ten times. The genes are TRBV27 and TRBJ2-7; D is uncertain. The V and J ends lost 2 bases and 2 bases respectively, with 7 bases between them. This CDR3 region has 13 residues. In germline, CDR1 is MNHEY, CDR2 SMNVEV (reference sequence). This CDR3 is CASSLGDPYEQYF. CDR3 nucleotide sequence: TGTGCCAGCAGTTTAGGTGACCCCTACGAGCAGTACTTC.

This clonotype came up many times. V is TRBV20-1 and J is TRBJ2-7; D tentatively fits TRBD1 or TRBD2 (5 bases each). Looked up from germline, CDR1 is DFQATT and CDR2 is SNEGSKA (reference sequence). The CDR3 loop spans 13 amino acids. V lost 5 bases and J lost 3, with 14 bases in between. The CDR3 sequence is CSARRDQLYEQYF. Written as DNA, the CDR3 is TGCAGTGCTCGAAGGGACCAGCTCTACGAGCAGTACTTC.

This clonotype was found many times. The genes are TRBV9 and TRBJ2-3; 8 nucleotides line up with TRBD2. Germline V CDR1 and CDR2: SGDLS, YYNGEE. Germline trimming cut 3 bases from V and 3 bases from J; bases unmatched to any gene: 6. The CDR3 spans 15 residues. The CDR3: CASSGSGTSTDTQYF. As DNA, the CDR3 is TGTGCCAGCAGCGGCTCCGGGACTAGTACAGATACGCAGTATTTT.

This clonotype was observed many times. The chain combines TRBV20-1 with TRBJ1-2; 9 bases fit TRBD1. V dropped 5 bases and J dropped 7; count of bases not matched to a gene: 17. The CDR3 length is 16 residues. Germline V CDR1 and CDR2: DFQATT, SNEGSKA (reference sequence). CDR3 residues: CSAATGTGIGTGGYTF. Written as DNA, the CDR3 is TGCAGTGCTGCTACCGGGACAGGGATCGGAACGGGTGGCTACACCTTC.

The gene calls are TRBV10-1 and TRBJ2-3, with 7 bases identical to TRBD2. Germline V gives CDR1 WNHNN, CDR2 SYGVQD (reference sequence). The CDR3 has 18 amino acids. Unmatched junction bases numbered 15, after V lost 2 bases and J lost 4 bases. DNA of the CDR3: TGCGCCAGCAGTGAGCCTAAGTGGCTAGCGGTGGTACCAGATACGCAGTATTTT. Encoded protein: CASSEPKWLAVVPDTQYF.

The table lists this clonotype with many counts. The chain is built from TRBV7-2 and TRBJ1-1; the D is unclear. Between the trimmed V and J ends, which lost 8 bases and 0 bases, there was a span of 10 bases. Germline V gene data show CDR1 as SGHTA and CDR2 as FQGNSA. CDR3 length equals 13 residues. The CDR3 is CASARGMNTEAFF. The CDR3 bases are TGTGCCAGCGCCAGAGGTATGAACACTGAAGCTTTCTTT. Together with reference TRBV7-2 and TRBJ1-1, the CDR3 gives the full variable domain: GAGVSQSPSNKVTEKGKDVELRCDPISGHTALYWYRQSLGQGLEFLIYFQGNSAPDKSGLPSDRFSAERTGGSVSTLTIQRTQQEDSAVYLCASARGMNTEAFFGQGTRLTVV.

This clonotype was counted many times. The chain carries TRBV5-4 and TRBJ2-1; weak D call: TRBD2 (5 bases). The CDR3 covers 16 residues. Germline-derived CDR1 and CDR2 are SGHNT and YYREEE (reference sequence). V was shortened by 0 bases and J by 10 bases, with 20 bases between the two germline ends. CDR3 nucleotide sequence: TGTGCCAGCAGCTTGGGGGCTGCTAGCAGACTCGGAGAGCAGTTCTTC. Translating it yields CASSLGAASRLGEQFF.

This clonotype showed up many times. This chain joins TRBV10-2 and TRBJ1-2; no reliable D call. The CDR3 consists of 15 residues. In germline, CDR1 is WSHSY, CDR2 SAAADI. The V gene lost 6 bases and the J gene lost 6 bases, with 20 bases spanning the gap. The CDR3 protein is CASRPDAPFMDGYTF. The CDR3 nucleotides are TGCGCCAGCAGGCCCGATGCTCCCTTCATGGATGGCTACACCTTC.

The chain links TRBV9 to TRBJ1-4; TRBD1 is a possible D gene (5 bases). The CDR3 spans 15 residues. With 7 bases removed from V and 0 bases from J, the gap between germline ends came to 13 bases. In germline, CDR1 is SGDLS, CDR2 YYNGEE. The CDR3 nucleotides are TGTGCCAGCCCATCGACAGCTTCAACTAATGAAAAACTGTTTTTT. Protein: CASPSTASTNEKLFF.

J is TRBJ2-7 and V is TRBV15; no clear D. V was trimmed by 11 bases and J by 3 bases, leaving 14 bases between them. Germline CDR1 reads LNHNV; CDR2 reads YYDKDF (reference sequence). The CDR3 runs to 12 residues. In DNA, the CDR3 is TGTGCCGCCTGCGGAGAAAACTACGAGCAGTACTTC. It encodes CAACGENYEQYF.

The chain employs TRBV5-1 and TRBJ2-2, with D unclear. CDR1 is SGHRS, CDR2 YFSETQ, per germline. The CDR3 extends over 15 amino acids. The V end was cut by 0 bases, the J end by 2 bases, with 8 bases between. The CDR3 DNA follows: TGCGCCAGCAGCTTGGATTTGTACAACACCGGGGAGCTGTTTTTT. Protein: CASSLDLYNTGELFF.

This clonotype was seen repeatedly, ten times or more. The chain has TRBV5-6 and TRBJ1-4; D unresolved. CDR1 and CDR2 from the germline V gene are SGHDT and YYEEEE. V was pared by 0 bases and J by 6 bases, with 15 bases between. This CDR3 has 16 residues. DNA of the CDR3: TGTGCCAGCAGCTTGGTGGCACCAGGAAACTATGAAAAACTGTTTTTT. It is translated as CASSLVAPGNYEKLFF.

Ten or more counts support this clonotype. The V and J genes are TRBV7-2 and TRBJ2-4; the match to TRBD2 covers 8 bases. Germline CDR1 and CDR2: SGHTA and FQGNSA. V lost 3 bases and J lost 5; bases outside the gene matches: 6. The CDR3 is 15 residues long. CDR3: CASSFIGGAENIQYF. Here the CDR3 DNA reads TGTGCCAGCAGCTTCATCGGGGGGGCGGAAAACATTCAGTACTTC.

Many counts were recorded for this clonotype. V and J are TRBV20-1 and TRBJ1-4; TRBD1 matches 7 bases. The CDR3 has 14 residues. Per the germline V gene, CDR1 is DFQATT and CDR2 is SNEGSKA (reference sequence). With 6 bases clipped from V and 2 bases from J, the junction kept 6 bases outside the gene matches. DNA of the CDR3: TGCAGTGCGGAGCAGGGGGGGACTAATGAAAAACTGTTTTTT. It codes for CSAEQGGTNEKLFF.

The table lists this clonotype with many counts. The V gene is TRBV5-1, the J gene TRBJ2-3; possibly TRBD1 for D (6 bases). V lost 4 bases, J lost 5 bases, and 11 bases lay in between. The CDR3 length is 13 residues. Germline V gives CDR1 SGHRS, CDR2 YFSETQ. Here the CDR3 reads CASSATGRDTQYF. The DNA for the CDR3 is TGCGCCAGCAGCGCTACAGGGAGAGATACGCAGTATTTT.

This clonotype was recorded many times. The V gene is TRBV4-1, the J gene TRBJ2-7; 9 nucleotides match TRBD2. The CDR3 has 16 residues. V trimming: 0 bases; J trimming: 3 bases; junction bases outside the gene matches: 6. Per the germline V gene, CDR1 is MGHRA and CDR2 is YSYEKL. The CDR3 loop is CASSQDAGGQGYEQYF. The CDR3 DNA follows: TGCGCCAGCAGCCAAGATGCGGGGGGGCAAGGCTACGAGCAGTACTTC.

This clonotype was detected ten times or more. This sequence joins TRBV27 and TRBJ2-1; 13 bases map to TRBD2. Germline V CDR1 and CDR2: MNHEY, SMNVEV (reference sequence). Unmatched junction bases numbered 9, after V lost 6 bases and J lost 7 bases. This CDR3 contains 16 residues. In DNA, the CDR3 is TGTGCCAGCAGACGCGCCGGGACTAGCGGGGTTAATGAGCAGTTCTTC. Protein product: CASRRAGTSGVNEQFF.

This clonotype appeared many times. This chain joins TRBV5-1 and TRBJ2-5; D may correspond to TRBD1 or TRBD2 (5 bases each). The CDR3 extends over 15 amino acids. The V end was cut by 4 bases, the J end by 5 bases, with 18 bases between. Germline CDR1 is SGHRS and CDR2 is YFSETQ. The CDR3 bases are TGCGCCAGCAGCCAGGGACGGGGAAGCTGGGAGACCCAGTACTTC. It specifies CASSQGRGSWETQYF.